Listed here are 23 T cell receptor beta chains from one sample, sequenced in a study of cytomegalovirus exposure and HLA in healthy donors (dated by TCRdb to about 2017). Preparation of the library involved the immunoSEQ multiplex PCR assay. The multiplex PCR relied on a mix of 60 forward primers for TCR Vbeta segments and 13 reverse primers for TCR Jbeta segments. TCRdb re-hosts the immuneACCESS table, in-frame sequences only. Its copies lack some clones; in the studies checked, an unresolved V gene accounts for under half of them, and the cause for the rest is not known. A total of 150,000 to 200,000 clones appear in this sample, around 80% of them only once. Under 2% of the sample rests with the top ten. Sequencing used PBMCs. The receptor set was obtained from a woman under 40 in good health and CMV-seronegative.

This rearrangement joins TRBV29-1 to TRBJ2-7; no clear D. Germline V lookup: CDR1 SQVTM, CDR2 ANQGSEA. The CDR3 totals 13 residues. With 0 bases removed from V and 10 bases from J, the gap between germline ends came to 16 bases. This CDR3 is CSVEDLPDSDQYF. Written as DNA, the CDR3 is TGCAGCGTTGAAGATCTGCCTGACTCCGATCAGTACTTC.

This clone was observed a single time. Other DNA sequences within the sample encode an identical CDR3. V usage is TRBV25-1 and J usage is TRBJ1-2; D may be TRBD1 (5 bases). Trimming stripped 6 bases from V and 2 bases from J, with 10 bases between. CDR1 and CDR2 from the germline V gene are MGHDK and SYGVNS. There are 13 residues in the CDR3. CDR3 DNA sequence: TGTGCCAGCAGCGACAGTTTAAACTATGGCTACACCTTC. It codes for CASSDSLNYGYTF.

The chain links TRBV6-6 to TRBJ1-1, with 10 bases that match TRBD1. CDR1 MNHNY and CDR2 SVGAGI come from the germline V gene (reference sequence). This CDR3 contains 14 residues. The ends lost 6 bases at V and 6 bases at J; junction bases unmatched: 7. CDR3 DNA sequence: TGTGCCAGCAGACAATCCGGGACAGGGGCTGAAGCTTTCTTT. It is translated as CASRQSGTGAEAFF.

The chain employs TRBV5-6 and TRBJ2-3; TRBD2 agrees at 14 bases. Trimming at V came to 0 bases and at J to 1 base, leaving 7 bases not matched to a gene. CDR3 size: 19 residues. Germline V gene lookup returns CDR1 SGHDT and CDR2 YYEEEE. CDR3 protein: CASSLGLAGGRWGTDTQYF. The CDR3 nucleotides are TGTGCCAGCAGCTTGGGACTAGCGGGGGGGCGATGGGGCACAGATACGCAGTATTTT.

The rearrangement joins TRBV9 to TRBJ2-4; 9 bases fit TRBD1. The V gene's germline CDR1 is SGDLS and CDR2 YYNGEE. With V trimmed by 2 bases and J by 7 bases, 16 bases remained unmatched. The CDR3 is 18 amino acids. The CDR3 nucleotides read TGTGCCAGCAGCGTCACCTTCGGGACAGGGCGGCCGGGGAACATTCAGTACTTC. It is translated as CASSVTFGTGRPGNIQYF.

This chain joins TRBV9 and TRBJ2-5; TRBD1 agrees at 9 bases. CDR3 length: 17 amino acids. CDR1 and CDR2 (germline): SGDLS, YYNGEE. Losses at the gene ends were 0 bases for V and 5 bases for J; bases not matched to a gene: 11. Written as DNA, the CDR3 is TGTGCCAGCAGCGTAGATATCTTAGGGACAGGGACGGAGACCCAGTACTTC. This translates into CASSVDILGTGTETQYF.

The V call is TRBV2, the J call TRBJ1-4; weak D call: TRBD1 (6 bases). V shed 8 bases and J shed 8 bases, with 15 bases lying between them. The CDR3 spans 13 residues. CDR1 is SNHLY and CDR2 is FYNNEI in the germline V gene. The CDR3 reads CASVRDTVEKLFF. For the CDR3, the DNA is TGTGCCAGCGTCCGGGACACGGTAGAAAAACTGTTTTTT.

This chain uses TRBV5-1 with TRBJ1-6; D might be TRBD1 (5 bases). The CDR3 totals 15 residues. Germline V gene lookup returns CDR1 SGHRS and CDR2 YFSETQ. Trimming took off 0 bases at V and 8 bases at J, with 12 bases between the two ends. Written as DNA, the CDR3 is TGCGCCAGCAGCTTGGGGGGCACGGGCGATTCACCCCTCCACTTT. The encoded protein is CASSLGGTGDSPLHF.

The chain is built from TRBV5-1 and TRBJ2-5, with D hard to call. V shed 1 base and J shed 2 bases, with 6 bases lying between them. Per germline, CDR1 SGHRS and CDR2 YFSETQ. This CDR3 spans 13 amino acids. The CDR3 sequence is CASSLIPQETQYF. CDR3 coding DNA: TGCGCCAGCAGCTTGATCCCGCAAGAGACCCAGTACTTC.

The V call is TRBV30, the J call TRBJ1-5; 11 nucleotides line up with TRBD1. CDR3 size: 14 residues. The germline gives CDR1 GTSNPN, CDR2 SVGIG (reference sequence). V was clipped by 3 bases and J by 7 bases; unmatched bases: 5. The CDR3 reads CAWRGQGDSQPQHF. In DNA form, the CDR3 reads TGTGCCTGGAGGGGACAGGGGGACAGCCAGCCCCAGCATTTT.

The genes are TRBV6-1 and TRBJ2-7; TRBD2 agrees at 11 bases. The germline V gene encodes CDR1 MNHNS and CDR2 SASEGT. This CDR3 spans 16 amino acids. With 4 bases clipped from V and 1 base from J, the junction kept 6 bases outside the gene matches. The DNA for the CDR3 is TGTGCCAGCAGTGCCCTTAGCGGGGGGGAGTCCTACGAGCAGTACTTC. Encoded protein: CASSALSGGESYEQYF.

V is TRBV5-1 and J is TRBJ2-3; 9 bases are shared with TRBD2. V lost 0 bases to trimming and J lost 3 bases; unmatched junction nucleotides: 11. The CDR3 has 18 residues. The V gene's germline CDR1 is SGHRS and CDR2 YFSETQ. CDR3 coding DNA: TGCGCCAGCAGCTTGGGCGGGGGGGCCCGGCACTGGACAGATACGCAGTATTTT. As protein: CASSLGGGARHWTDTQYF.

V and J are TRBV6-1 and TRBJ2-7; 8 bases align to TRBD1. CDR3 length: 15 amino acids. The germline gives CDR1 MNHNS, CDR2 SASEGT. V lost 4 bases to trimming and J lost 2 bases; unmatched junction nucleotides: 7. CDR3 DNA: TGTGCCAGCAGTGCTACGACAGGGGCGCCCTACGAGCAGTACTTC. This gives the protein CASSATTGAPYEQYF.

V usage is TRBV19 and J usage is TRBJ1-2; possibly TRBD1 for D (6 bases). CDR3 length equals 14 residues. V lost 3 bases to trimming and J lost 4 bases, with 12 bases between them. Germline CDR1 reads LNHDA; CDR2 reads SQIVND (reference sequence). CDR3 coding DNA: TGTGCCAGTAGTATGGACAGCGGCTTCTATGGCTACACCTTC. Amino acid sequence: CASSMDSGFYGYTF.

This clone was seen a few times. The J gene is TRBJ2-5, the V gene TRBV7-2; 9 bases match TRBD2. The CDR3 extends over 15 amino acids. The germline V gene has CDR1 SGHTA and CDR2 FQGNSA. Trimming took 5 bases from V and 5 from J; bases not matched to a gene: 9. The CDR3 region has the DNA TGTGCCAGCAGCCTTAGACTAGCGGATTGGGAGACCCAGTACTTC. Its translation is CASSLRLADWETQYF.

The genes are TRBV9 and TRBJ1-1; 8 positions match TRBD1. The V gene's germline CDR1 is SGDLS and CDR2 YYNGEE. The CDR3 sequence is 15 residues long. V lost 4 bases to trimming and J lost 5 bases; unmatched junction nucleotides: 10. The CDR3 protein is CASSPTTGEGTEAFF. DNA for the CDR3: TGTGCCAGCAGCCCTACGACAGGGGAGGGGACTGAAGCTTTCTTT.

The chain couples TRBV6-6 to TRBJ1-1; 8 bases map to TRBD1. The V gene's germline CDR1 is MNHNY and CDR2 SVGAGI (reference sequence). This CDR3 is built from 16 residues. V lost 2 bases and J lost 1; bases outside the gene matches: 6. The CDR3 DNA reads TGTGCCAGCAGTTACGCCGACAGGGGAAAGAACACTGAAGCTTTCTTT. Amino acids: CASSYADRGKNTEAFF.

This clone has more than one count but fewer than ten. The CDR3 sequence is CASSLEGTARVAFF. CDR3 in DNA: TGCGCCAGCAGCTTGGAGGGGACTGCCCGCGTGGCTTTCTTT. The chain has TRBV5-1 and TRBJ1-1; D possibly corresponds to TRBD1 (5 bases). Trimming left V 0 bases short and J 11 bases short, with 17 bases between. This CDR3 is built from 14 residues. Germline V gene data show CDR1 as SGHRS and CDR2 as YFSETQ.

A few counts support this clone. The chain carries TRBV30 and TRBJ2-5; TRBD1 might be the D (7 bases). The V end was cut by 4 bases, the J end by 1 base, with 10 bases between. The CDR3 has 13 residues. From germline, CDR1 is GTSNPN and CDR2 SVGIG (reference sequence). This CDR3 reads CAWNRGLQETQYF. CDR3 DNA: TGTGCCTGGAACAGGGGACTCCAAGAGACCCAGTACTTC.

The CDR3 here is CATSRGGLGTDTQYF. The CDR3 DNA is TGTGCCACCAGCAGAGGGGGCTTGGGCACAGATACGCAGTATTTT. The gene calls are TRBV15 and TRBJ2-3, with TRBD1 as a possible D gene (5 bases). V lost 1 base and J lost 1, with 9 bases in between. This CDR3 is built from 15 residues. CDR1 and CDR2 from the germline V gene are LNHNV and YYDKDF (reference sequence).

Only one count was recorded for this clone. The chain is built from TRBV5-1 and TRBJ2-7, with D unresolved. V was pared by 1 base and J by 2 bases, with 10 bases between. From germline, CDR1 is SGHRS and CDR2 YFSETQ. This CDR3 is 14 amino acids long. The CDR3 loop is CASSLTAPTYEQYF. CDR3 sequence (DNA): TGCGCCAGCAGCTTGACAGCCCCAACCTACGAGCAGTACTTC.

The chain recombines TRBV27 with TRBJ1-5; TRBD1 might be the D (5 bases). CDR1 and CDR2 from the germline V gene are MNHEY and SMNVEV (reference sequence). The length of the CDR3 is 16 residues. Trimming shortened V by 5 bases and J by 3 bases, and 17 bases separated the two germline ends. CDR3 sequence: CASSPIGQGINQPQHF. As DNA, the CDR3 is TGTGCCAGCAGTCCCATAGGGCAGGGTATCAATCAGCCCCAGCATTTT.

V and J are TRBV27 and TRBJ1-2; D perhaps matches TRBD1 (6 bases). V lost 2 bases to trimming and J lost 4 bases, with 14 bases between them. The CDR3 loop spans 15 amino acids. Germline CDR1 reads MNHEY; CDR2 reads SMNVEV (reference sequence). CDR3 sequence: CASSLGDTSTYGYTF. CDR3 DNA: TGTGCCAGCAGTTTAGGGGACACTTCTACCTATGGCTACACCTTC.